Below are 20 T cell receptor beta chains sequenced from a single sample in a study of cytomegalovirus exposure and HLA in healthy donors. 60 Vbeta and 13 Jbeta primers were used in PCR. The method was immunoSEQ multiplex PCR; TCRdb's version includes in-frame clones alone and lacks a portion of them. The table lists some 120,000 clones, roughly 80% of them singletons. The sequenced sample was PBMCs. These receptors came from a man aged 30-40 years in good health and CMV-seronegative.

This chain links TRBV7-9 with TRBJ2-1; 14 bases are a match to TRBD2. The CDR3 loop spans 17 amino acids. Germline-derived CDR1 and CDR2 are SEHNR and FQNEAQ (reference sequence). The J segment lost 5 bases and the V segment lost 0 bases, leaving 3 bases of the junction unmatched. The CDR3 sequence is CASSLATSGRVDNEQFF. DNA of the CDR3: TGTGCCAGCAGCTTAGCGACTAGCGGGAGGGTTGACAATGAGCAGTTCTTC.

This clone appeared a single time. V usage is TRBV6-1 and J usage is TRBJ1-5; 7 bases fit TRBD1. CDR3 length: 14 amino acids. From germline, CDR1 is MNHNS and CDR2 SASEGT. V lost 7 bases to trimming and J lost 8 bases; unmatched junction nucleotides: 11. The CDR3 loop is CASIEGGGGEPQHF. DNA for the CDR3: TGTGCCAGCATCGAAGGAGGGGGCGGTGAGCCCCAGCATTTT.

The rearrangement joins TRBV19 to TRBJ2-7; D might be TRBD2 (6 bases). V lost 4 bases and J 0 bases, leaving 10 bases between the germline ends. The germline V gene has CDR1 LNHDA and CDR2 SQIVND (reference sequence). There are 14 residues in the CDR3. Written as DNA, the CDR3 is TGTGCCAGTAGTAAGGAGGGCCCCTCCTACGAGCAGTACTTC. This sequence encodes CASSKEGPSYEQYF.

The chain uses TRBV19 and TRBJ1-1; D gene uncertain. The CDR3 contains 15 residues. Deletions cut 5 bases from V and 3 bases from J, with 16 bases between. The germline V gene has CDR1 LNHDA and CDR2 SQIVND (reference sequence). As DNA, the CDR3 is TGTGCCAGTAGTGCCCGCCCGACTGGGTACACTGAAGCTTTCTTT. Its translation: CASSARPTGYTEAFF.

V is TRBV7-9 and J is TRBJ2-7, with a possible D match to TRBD1 (6 bases). The germline V gene has CDR1 SEHNR and CDR2 FQNEAQ (reference sequence). V dropped 1 base and J dropped 4 bases, with 11 bases sitting between them. CDR3 length: 14 amino acids. The chain's CDR3 is CASSLVGAWYEQYF. DNA for the CDR3: TGTGCCAGCAGCTTAGTGGGGGCTTGGTACGAGCAGTACTTC.

This rearrangement joins TRBV19 to TRBJ2-5; D possibly corresponds to TRBD1 (5 bases). The CDR3 covers 13 residues. The V gene's germline CDR1 is LNHDA and CDR2 SQIVND (reference sequence). The V end was cut by 1 base, the J end by 3 bases, with 6 bases between. CDR3 sequence reads: CASSIGREETQYF. For the CDR3, the DNA is TGTGCCAGTAGTATAGGCAGGGAAGAGACCCAGTACTTC.

The chain combines TRBV11-2 with TRBJ2-2; tentatively, D is TRBD2 (5 bases). Trimming removed 1 base at V and 3 bases at J, with 12 bases between. From germline, CDR1 is SGHAT and CDR2 FQNNGV. The CDR3 covers 16 residues. CDR3 DNA: TGTGCCAGCAGCTTAGTGTTGGGAGAAGACACCGGGGAGCTGTTTTTT. It specifies CASSLVLGEDTGELFF.

The V and J genes are TRBV30 and TRBJ1-1; 7 positions match TRBD1. With V trimmed by 4 bases and J by 4 bases, 9 bases remained unmatched. The CDR3 runs 14 residues. Germline CDR1 reads GTSNPN; CDR2 reads SVGIG (reference sequence). The CDR3 loop is CAWKFRTGTTEAFF. The DNA for the CDR3 is TGTGCCTGGAAATTTAGGACAGGAACCACTGAAGCTTTCTTT.

The rearrangement links TRBV5-1 to TRBJ2-7; D is ambiguous. The germline V gene has CDR1 SGHRS and CDR2 YFSETQ. V shed 4 bases and J shed 1 base, with 12 bases lying between them. CDR3 length: 14 amino acids. The chain's CDR3 is CASSRDHVSYEQYF. In DNA form, the CDR3 reads TGCGCCAGCAGCCGAGATCACGTATCCTACGAGCAGTACTTC.

The table lists this clone with a few counts. The chain links TRBV7-9 to TRBJ2-1; maybe TRBD1 (6 bases). The germline V gene encodes CDR1 SEHNR and CDR2 FQNEAQ (reference sequence). The CDR3 sequence is 11 residues long. CDR3 residues: CAGTRGNEQFF. DNA of the CDR3: TGTGCAGGGACCAGGGGCAATGAGCAGTTCTTC. The whole variable domain, filled in from reference TRBV7-9 and TRBJ2-1, reads DTGVSQNPRHKITKRGQNVTFRCDPISEHNRLYWYRQTLGQGPEFLTYFQNEAQLEKSRLLSDRFSAERPKGSFSTLEIQRTEQGDSAMYLCAGTRGNEQFFGPGTRLTVL.

This clone was found a few times. The junction does not match germline at one end; this may be a read error. The V call is TRBV19, the J call TRBJ2-7; TRBD2 might be the D (6 bases). The CDR3 contains 10 residues. CDR1 LNHDA and CDR2 SQIVND come from the germline V gene (reference sequence). The CDR3 loop is CGGQAGEQYF. The CDR3 DNA reads as TGCGGCGGGCAGGCGGGAGAGCAGTACTTC.

V usage is TRBV6-5 and J usage is TRBJ2-7; TRBD2 is a possible D gene (5 bases). This CDR3 is built from 14 residues. The V and J ends lost 5 bases and 3 bases respectively, with 14 bases between them. Germline lookup yields CDR1 MNHEY and CDR2 SVGAGI. The CDR3 spells CASSGRDSIYEQYF. CDR3 in DNA: TGTGCCAGCAGTGGCCGGGATTCAATCTACGAGCAGTACTTC.

The V gene is TRBV7-9, the J gene TRBJ2-7, with 7 bases that match TRBD2. The length of the CDR3 is 14 residues. V was clipped by 2 bases and J by 1 base; unmatched bases: 2. Per the germline V gene, CDR1 is SEHNR and CDR2 is FQNEAQ (reference sequence). For the CDR3, the DNA is TGTGCCAGCAGCTTATCGGGACTATCCTACGAGCAGTACTTC. It is translated as CASSLSGLSYEQYF. Supplemented by reference TRBV7-9 and TRBJ2-7, the full variable domain reads DTGVSQNPRHKITKRGQNVTFRCDPISEHNRLYWYRQTLGQGPEFLTYFQNEAQLEKSRLLSDRFSAERPKGSFSTLEIQRTEQGDSAMYLCASSLSGLSYEQYFGPGTRLTVT.

The chain is built from TRBV2 and TRBJ2-5; D is unclear. V gave up 5 bases and J gave up 2 bases, with 9 bases separating them. The CDR3 has 13 residues. CDR1 and CDR2 from the germline V gene are SNHLY and FYNNEI. The chain's CDR3 is CASSPQPQETQYF. The DNA of the CDR3 is TGTGCCAGCAGTCCACAACCGCAAGAGACCCAGTACTTC.

This clone was recorded once. CDR3 protein: CASSPRLAGVSYNEQFF. CDR3 bases: TGTGCCAGCAGCCCTCGACTAGCGGGAGTGTCCTACAATGAGCAGTTCTTC. The rearrangement uses TRBV9 and TRBJ2-1, with 12 bases lining up with TRBD2. The CDR3 contains 17 residues. The V gene's germline CDR1 is SGDLS and CDR2 YYNGEE. Unmatched junction bases numbered 6, after V lost 4 bases and J lost 1 base.

For this clone: Germline and junction disagree at one end, which may indicate a read error. The chain combines TRBV7-9 with TRBJ1-2, with 9 bases matching TRBD1. The CDR3 covers 15 residues. Germline CDR1 reads SEHNR; CDR2 reads FQNEAQ (reference sequence). The CDR3 DNA reads as TGTGCCAGCAGCTTTGTACAGGGGGCTGTAATTGGCTACCCCTTC. It translates to CASSFVQGAVIGYPF.

The chain has TRBV28 and TRBJ1-1; 10 bases fit TRBD1. The CDR3 is 16 residues long. Germline assignment: CDR1 MDHEN and CDR2 SYDVKM. With V trimmed by 6 bases and J by 4 bases, 11 bases remained unmatched. The CDR3 DNA follows: TGTGCCAGCAGCCCCGGGACAGGGGCGCTAGGCACTGAAGCTTTCTTT. Translating it yields CASSPGTGALGTEAFF.

The chain joins TRBV15 to TRBJ2-3; a possible D gene is TRBD2 (7 bases). From germline, CDR1 is LNHNV and CDR2 YYDKDF (reference sequence). Trimming left V 7 bases short and J 2 bases short, with 13 bases between. This CDR3 has 14 amino acids. CDR3 loop: CATTSGTNTDTQYF. For the CDR3, the DNA is TGTGCCACCACGAGCGGGACAAACACAGATACGCAGTATTTT.

The chain's CDR3 is CASSYSGGENSPLHF. CDR3 nucleotide sequence: TGTGCCAGCAGTTACTCGGGAGGGGAAAATTCACCCCTCCACTTT. The chain recombines TRBV6-6 with TRBJ1-6; weak D call: TRBD1 (5 bases). CDR3 length: 15 amino acids. Trimming stripped 0 bases from V and 7 bases from J, with 10 bases between. Germline V gene data show CDR1 as MNHNY and CDR2 as SVGAGI (reference sequence).

The chain uses TRBV5-4 and TRBJ1-4; TRBD1 aligns across 12 bases. In germline, CDR1 is SGHNT, CDR2 YYREEE (reference sequence). CDR3 length equals 20 residues. Germline trimming cut 2 bases from V and 7 bases from J; bases unmatched to any gene: 18. The CDR3 sequence: CASSFPGQGAAGGVGEKLFF. As DNA, the CDR3 is TGTGCCAGCAGCTTTCCGGGACAGGGGGCGGCTGGAGGGGTGGGTGAAAAACTGTTTTTT.